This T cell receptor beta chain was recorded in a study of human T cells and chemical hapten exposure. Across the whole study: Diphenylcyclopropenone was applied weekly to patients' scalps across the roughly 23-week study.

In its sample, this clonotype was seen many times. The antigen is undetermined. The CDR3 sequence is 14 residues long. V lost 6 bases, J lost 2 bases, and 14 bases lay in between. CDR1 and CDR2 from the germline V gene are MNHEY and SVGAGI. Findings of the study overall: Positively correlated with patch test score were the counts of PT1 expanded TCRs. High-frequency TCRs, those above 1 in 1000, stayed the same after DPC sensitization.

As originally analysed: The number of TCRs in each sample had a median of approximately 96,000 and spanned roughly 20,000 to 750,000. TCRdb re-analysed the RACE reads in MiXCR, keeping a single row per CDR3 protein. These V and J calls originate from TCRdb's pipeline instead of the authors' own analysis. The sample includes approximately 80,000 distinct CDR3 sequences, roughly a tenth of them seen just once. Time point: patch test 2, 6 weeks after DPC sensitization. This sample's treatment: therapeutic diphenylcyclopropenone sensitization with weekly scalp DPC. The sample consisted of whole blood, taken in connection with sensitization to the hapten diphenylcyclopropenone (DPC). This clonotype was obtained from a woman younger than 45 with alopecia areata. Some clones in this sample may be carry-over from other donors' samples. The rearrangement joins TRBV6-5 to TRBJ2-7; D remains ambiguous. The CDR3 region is CASRGAAPTYEQYF. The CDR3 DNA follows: TGTGCCAGCAGAGGCGCGGCACCGACCTACGAGCAGTACTTC.